Below are 13 T cell receptor beta chains sequenced from a single sample in a study of T cells in Graves' hyperthyroidism and ophthalmopathy. Template material for amplifying TCR beta CDR3 regions consisted of RNA transcripts. Primed by the HTBI set, a first-round RT-PCR was run on the TCR CDR3. In TCRdb, the multiplex PCR reads were re-called with MiXCR into one record per CDR3 protein. The sample lists hundreds of thousands of distinct CDR3 sequences, about 15% seen once, with roughly 13% in the top ten. The specimen was blood. The receptors were sampled from a man aged 18 to 29 with Graves' ophthalmopathy.

This clonotype was seen a few times. The chain carries TRBV14 and TRBJ1-3; D uncertain. The V gene lost 3 bases and the J gene lost 3 bases, with 6 bases spanning the gap. Per germline, CDR1 SGHDN and CDR2 FVKESK. CDR3 size: 13 residues. CDR3 coding DNA: TGTGCCAGCAGCCAGTCACATGGAAACACCATATATTTT. It codes for CASSQSHGNTIYF.

This clonotype was observed at least ten times. The V gene is TRBV3-1, the J gene TRBJ1-2; TRBD1 is a possible D gene (5 bases). Germline lookup yields CDR1 LGHDT and CDR2 YNNKEL (reference sequence). The V end lost 3 bases, the J end lost 8 bases, and 10 bases lay between the germline ends. The CDR3 totals 12 residues. The CDR3 here is CASSQGTAGYTF. CDR3 coding DNA: TGTGCCAGCAGCCAGGGGACGGCAGGCTACACCTTC.

V gene TRBV9 combines with J gene TRBJ2-2; 11 nucleotides agree with TRBD2. The CDR3 has 19 residues. V lost 0 bases, J lost 4 bases, and 11 bases stayed unmatched. CDR1 and CDR2 (germline): SGDLS, YYNGEE. The CDR3 DNA follows: TGTGCCAGCAGCGTAGGGGCGACTAGCGGGACGGGGATCACCGGGGAGCTGTTTTTT. Amino acids: CASSVGATSGTGITGELFF.

This clonotype was counted ten times or more. CDR3 in DNA: TGTGCCTGGTCACGCGGCCCTCCCTACGAGCAGTACTTC. Translating gives CAWSRGPPYEQYF. V usage is TRBV30 and J usage is TRBJ2-7, with D uncertain. The V end was cut by 5 bases, the J end by 2 bases, with 13 bases between. This CDR3 spans 13 amino acids. Per germline, CDR1 GTSNPN and CDR2 SVGIG (reference sequence).

Worth noting for this clonotype: A much larger clone is a single base away; this may be a read error. The chain recombines TRBV12-3 or TRBV12-4 with TRBJ2-5, with TRBD2 matching 7 bases. The CDR3 has 14 residues. The CDR3 DNA sequence: TGTGCCAGCAGTTTTGGGGGGGGGGGAGAGACCCTGTACTTC. Amino acid sequence: CASSFGGGGETLYF.

This clonotype came up a few times. V is TRBV12-3 or TRBV12-4 and J is TRBJ2-7; D may be TRBD1 (8 bases). V was pared by 1 base and J by 2 bases, with 12 bases between. CDR3 length equals 15 residues. The DNA of the CDR3 is TGTGCCAGCAGTTTAGGAACAGGGGGGGCCTACGAGCAGTACTTC. It is translated as CASSLGTGGAYEQYF.

The table lists this clonotype with many counts. This sequence joins TRBV11-2 and TRBJ1-2; D is ambiguous. Germline values: CDR1 SGHAT, CDR2 FQNNGV. The CDR3 length is 13 residues. Trimming left V 0 bases short and J 4 bases short, with 6 bases between. The CDR3 DNA reads TGTGCCAGCAGCTTAGACGGGAGCTATGGCTACACCTTC. Its protein is CASSLDGSYGYTF.

The table lists this clonotype with many counts. The V and J genes are TRBV20-1 and TRBJ1-5, with D possibly being TRBD1 (5 bases). The CDR3 extends over 16 amino acids. Germline CDR1 reads DFQATT; CDR2 reads SNEGSKA (reference sequence). The CDR3 DNA reads as TGCAGGGGTGTTTGGCAAGGACATCCTAGCAATCAGCCCCAGCATTTT. It yields the protein CRGVWQGHPSNQPQHF.

This clonotype has ten or more counts. The gene calls are TRBV3-1 and TRBJ2-7, with D possibly being TRBD1 or TRBD2 (7 bases each). From germline, CDR1 is LGHDT and CDR2 YNNKEL (reference sequence). The CDR3 is 16 amino acids. V dropped 5 bases and J dropped 0 bases, with 17 bases sitting between them. This chain's CDR3 is CASSVSGTASSYEQYF. In DNA form, the CDR3 reads TGTGCCAGCAGCGTCAGCGGGACAGCGAGCTCCTACGAGCAGTACTTC.

This clonotype was seen many times. The chain joins TRBV30 to TRBJ1-1, with D unresolved. Germline V CDR1 and CDR2: GTSNPN, SVGIG (reference sequence). Trimming removed 1 base at V and 0 bases at J, with 9 bases between. The CDR3 runs to 14 residues. The CDR3 here is CAWSEYWMNTEAFF. The CDR3 DNA follows: TGTGCCTGGAGTGAGTACTGGATGAACACTGAAGCTTTCTTT.

This clonotype appeared a few times. The V call is TRBV9, the J call TRBJ2-2; TRBD1 aligns across 8 bases. The CDR3 is made up of 13 amino acids. J gave up 6 bases and V 3 bases, and 1 base lay outside the gene matches. Germline V gene data show CDR1 as SGDLS and CDR2 as YYNGEE. CDR3 in DNA: TGTGCCAGCAGCGGGACAGGGTCCGGGGAGCTGTTTTTT. Translating gives CASSGTGSGELFF.

This clonotype showed up many times. The chain employs TRBV12-3 or TRBV12-4 and TRBJ2-3; 7 bases align to TRBD2. V dropped 7 bases and J dropped 1; count of bases not matched to a gene: 8. The CDR3 contains 15 residues. The chain's CDR3 is CASTIPAGGTDTQYF. The CDR3 DNA follows: TGTGCCAGCACCATCCCTGCGGGAGGCACAGATACGCAGTATTTT.

In this sample, this clonotype turned up many times. V is TRBV18 and J is TRBJ1-6; the D is unclear. V dropped 1 base and J dropped 0 bases, with 4 bases sitting between them. CDR1 and CDR2 from the germline V gene are KGHSH and LQKENI. The CDR3 runs 15 residues. CDR3 DNA: TGTGCCAGCTCACCACAGAGCTCCTATAATTCACCCCTCCACTTT. Translated: CASSPQSSYNSPLHF.